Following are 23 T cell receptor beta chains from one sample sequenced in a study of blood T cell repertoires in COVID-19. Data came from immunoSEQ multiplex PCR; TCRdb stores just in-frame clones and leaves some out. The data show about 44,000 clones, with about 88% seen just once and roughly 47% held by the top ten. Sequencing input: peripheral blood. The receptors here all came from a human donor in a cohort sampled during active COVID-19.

CDR3 sequence reads: CATSRLAGVGNTIYF. The DNA of the CDR3 is TGTGCCACCAGCAGATTAGCCGGGGTCGGAAACACCATATATTTT. V is TRBV15 and J is TRBJ1-3; D is unclear. Germline V gives CDR1 LNHNV, CDR2 YYDKDF (reference sequence). Trimming removed 2 bases at V and 4 bases at J, with 12 bases between. This CDR3 region has 15 residues.

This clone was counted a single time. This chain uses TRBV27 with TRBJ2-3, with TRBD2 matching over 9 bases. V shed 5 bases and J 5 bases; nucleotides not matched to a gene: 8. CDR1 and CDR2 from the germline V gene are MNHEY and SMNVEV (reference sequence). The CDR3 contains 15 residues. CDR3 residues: CASSESGGPVDTQYF. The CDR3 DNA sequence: TGTGCCAGCAGTGAAAGCGGGGGGCCGGTAGATACGCAGTATTTT.

CDR3 sequence reads: CASSPTGGSTEAFF. The CDR3 region has the DNA TGTGCCAGCAGCCCCACCGGGGGATCTACTGAAGCTTTCTTT. V gene TRBV7-3 combines with J gene TRBJ1-1, with a possible D match to TRBD1 (5 bases). The CDR3 extends over 14 amino acids. Trimming cost V 5 bases and J 5 bases, with 15 bases left between them. From germline, CDR1 is SGHTA and CDR2 FQGTGA.

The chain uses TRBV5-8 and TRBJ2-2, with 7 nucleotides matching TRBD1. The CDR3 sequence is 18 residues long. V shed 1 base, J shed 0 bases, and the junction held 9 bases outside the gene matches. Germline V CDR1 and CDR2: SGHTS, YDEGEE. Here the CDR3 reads CASSLYFGQGANTGELFF. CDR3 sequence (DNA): TGTGCCAGCAGCTTGTATTTCGGCCAGGGGGCGAACACCGGGGAGCTGTTTTTT.

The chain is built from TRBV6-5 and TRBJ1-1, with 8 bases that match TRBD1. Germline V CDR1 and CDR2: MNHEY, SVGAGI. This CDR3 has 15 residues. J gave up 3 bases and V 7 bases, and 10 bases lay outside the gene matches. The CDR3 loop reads CASNRGQVRDTEAFF. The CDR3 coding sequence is TGTGCCAGCAATCGGGGACAGGTTCGGGACACTGAAGCTTTCTTT.

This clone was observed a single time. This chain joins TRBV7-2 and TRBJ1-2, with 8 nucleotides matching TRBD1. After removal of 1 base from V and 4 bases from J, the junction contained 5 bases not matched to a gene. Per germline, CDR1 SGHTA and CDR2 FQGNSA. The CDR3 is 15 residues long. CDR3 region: CASSLGQGAGYGYTF. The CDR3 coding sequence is TGTGCCAGCAGCTTAGGGCAGGGGGCTGGCTATGGCTACACCTTC.

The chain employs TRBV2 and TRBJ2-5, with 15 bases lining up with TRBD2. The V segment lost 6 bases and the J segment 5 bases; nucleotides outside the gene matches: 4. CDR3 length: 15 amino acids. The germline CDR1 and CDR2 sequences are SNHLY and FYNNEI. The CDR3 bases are TGTGCCAGCAGCGGCGGGACTAGCGGGGGGGAGACCCAGTACTTC. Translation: CASSGGTSGGETQYF.

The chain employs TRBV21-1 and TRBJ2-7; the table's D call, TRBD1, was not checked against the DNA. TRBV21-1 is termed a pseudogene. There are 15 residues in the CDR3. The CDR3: CASSKRGGVSYEQYF. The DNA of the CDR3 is TGTGCCAGCAGCAAAAGGGGTGGGGTCTCCTACGAGCAGTACTTC.

CDR3 sequence (DNA): TGCGCCAGCAGCCAAAGGGGAACAGGACAGGGGAAGTATGAGCAGTTCTTC. Translating it yields CASSQRGTGQGKYEQFF. The chain joins TRBV4-1 to TRBJ2-1; TRBD1 aligns across 9 bases. CDR3 length equals 17 residues. V lost 2 bases, J lost 8 bases, and 13 bases stayed unmatched. The germline gives CDR1 MGHRA, CDR2 YSYEKL.

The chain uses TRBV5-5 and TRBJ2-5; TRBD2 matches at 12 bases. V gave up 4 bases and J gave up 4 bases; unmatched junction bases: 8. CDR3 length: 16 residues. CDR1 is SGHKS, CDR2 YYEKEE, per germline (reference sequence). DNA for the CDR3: TGTGCCAGCAGCCTTGTTCTAGCGGGGGGGCGAGAGACCCAGTACTTC. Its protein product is CASSLVLAGGRETQYF.

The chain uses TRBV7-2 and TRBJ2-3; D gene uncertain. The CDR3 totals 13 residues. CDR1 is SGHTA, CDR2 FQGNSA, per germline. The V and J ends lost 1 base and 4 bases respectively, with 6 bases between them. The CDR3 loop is CASSLGHADTQYF. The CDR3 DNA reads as TGTGCCAGCAGCTTAGGGCATGCAGATACGCAGTATTTT.

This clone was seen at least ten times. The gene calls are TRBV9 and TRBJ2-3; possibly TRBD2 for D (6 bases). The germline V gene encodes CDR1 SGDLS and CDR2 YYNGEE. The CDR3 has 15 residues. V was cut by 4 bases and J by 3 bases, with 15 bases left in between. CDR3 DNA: TGTGCCAGCAGCACCCACCTCGGGGGAACAGATACGCAGTATTTT. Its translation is CASSTHLGGTDTQYF.

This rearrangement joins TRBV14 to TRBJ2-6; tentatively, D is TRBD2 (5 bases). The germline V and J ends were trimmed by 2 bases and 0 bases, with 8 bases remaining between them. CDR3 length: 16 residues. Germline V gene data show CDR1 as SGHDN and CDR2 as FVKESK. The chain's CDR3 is CASSQLRDSGANVLTF. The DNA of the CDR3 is TGTGCCAGCAGCCAACTACGGGACTCTGGGGCCAACGTCCTGACTTTC. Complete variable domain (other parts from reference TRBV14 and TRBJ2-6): EAGVTQFPSHSVIEKGQTVTLRCDPISGHDNLYWYRRVMGKEIKFLLHFVKESKQDESGMPNNRFLAERTGGTYSTLKVQPAELEDSGVYFCASSQLRDSGANVLTFGAGSRLTVL.

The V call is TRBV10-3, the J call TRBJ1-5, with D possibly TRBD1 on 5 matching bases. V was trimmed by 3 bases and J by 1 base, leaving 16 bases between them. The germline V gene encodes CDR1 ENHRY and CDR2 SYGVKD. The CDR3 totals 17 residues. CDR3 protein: CAISESWGDGSNQPQHF. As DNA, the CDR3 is TGTGCCATCAGTGAATCTTGGGGGGACGGGAGCAATCAGCCCCAGCATTTT.

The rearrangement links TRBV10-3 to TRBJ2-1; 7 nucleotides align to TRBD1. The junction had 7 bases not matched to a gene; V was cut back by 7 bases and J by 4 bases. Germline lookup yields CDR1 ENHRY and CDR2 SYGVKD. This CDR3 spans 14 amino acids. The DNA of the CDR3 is TGTGCCATCACTAAAACAGGGGATTACAATGAGCAGTTCTTC. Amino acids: CAITKTGDYNEQFF.

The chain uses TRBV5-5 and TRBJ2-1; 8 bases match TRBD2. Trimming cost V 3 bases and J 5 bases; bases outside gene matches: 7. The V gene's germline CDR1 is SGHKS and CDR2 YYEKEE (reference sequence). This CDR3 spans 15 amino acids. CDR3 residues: CASSSLAGINNEQFF. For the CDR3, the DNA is TGTGCCAGCAGCTCATTAGCGGGGATCAACAATGAGCAGTTCTTC.

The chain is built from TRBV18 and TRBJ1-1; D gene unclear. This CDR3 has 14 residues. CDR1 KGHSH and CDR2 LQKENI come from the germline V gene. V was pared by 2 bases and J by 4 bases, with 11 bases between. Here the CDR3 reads CASSPEGAGTEAFF. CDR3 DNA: TGTGCCAGCTCACCAGAGGGCGCGGGCACTGAAGCTTTCTTT.

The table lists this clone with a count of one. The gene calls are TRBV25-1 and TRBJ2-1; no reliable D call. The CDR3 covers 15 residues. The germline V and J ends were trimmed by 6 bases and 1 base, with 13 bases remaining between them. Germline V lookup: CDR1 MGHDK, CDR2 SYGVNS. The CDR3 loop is CASRSFGPSYNEQFF. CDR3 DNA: TGTGCCAGCAGGTCCTTTGGGCCATCCTACAATGAGCAGTTCTTC.

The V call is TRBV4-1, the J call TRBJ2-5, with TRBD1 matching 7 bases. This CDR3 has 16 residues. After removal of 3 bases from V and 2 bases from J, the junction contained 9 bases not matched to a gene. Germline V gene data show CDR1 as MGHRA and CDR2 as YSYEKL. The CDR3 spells CASSHEGQRRQETQYF. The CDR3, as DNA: TGCGCCAGCAGCCATGAGGGACAGAGAAGGCAAGAGACCCAGTACTTC.

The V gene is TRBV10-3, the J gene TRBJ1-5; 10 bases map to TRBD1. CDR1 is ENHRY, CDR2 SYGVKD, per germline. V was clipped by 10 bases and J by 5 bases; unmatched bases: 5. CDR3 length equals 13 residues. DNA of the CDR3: TGTGCCACCACGGACAGGGGGGATCAGCCCCAGCATTTT. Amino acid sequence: CATTDRGDQPQHF.

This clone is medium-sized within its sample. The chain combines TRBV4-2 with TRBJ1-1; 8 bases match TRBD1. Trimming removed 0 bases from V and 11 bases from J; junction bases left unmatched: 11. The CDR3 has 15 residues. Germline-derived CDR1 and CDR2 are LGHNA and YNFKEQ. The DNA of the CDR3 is TGTGCCAGCAGCCAAGAGGGAGACAGGGGCCCGAAGGCTTTCTTT. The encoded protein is CASSQEGDRGPKAFF.

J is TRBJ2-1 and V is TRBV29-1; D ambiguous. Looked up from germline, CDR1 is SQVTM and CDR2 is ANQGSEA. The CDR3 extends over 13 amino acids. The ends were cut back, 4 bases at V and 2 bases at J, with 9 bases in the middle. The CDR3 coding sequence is TGCAGCGTTGGACTGACCGCCTACAATGAGCAGTTCTTC. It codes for CSVGLTAYNEQFF.

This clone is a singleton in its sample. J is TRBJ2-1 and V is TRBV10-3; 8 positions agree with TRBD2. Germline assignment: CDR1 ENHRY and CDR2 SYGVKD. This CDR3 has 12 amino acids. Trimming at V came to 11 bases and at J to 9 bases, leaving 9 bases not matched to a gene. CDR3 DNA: TGTGCCCAAAGCGGGGGTGGAGTTGAGCAGTTCTTC. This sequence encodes CAQSGGGVEQFF.